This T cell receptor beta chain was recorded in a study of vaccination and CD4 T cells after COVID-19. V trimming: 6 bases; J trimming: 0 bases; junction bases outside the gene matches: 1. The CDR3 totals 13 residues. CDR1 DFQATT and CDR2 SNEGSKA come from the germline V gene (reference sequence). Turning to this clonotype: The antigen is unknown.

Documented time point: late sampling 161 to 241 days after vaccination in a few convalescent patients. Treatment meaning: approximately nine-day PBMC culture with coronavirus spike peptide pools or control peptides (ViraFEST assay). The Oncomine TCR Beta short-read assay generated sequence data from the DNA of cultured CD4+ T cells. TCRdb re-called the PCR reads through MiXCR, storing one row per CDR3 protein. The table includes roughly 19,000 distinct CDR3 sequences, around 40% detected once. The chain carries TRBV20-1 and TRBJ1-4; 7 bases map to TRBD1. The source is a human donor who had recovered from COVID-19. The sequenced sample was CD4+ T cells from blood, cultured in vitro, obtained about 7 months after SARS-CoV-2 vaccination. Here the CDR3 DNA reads TGCAGTGCAACAGGGGCAACTAATGAAAAACTGTTTTTT. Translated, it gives CSATGATNEKLFF.